This T cell receptor (beta chain) was recorded in a study of blood T cell repertoires in COVID-19. The wider study: Sites across the United States, Italy and Spain contributed samples from acute and convalescent COVID-19. PBMCs, B-cell-depleted T cells, or T cells provided the cDNA or gDNA that made up the material.

The germline V gene encodes CDR1 SGHDN and CDR2 FVKESK. With 2 bases removed from V and 5 bases from J, the gap between germline ends came to 6 bases. The CDR3 is 12 residues long. Under the authors' procedure: Amplification of reference gene primers provided the estimated nucleated cell counts. Generated by immunoSEQ multiplex PCR, the TCRdb table keeps only in-frame clones and is missing some. From that table come the V and J calls and clone size; the DNA was used to work out D and trimming. The data contain 200,000 to 250,000 clones, 70% to 90% of them seen just once; the ten biggest clones take up approximately 6.2%.

The rearrangement joins TRBV14 to TRBJ1-2, with D perhaps TRBD1 (5 bases). Sequenced sample: peripheral blood. The clonotype originates from a man aged 60 to 75 with acute or convalescent COVID-19. The CDR3, as DNA: TGTGCCAGCAGCCAATCAGGGTATGGCTACACCTTC. Encoded protein: CASSQSGYGYTF.